This T cell receptor (beta chain) is drawn from a study of blood T cells in healthy people across ages. Using a J-beta primer mix together with a sample-barcoded 5' primer, a second PCR was run for roughly 7 to 11 cycles. TCRdb re-called the 5' RACE reads with MiXCR, one entry per CDR3 protein. The sample lists almost 1 million distinct CDR3 sequences; 45% to 60% were seen once. Specimen: blood. This clonotype was obtained from a woman aged 55-70 years in good health.

The chain's CDR3 is CASSTQQGTYFGYTF. CDR3 coding DNA: TGTGCCAGCAGCACCCAACAGGGGACCTATTTTGGCTACACCTTC. This sequence joins TRBV14 and TRBJ1-2, with TRBD1 matching 7 bases. The CDR3 covers 15 residues. Germline CDR1 reads SGHDN; CDR2 reads FVKESK. V gave up 5 bases and J gave up 7 bases; unmatched junction bases: 13.